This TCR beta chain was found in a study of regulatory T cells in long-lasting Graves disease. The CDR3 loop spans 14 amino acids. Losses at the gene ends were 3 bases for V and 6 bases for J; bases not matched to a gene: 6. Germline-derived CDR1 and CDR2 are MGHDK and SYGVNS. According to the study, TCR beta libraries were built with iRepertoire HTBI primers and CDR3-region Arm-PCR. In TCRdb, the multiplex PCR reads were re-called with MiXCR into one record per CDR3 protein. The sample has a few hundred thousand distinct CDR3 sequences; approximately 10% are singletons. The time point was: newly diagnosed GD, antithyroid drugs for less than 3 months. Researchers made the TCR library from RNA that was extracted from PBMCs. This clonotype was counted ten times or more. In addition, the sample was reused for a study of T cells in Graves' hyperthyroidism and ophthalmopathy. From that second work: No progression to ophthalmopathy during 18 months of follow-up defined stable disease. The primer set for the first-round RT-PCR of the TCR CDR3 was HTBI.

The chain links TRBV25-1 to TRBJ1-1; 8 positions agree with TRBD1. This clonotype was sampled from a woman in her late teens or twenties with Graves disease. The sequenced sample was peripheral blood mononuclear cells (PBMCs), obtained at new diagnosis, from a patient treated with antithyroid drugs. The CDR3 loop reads CASSDPDRASEAFF. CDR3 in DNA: TGTGCCAGCAGTGACCCGGACAGGGCGTCTGAAGCTTTCTTT.